This TCR beta chain is from a study of type 1 regulatory T cells. Turning to the study itself: T-allo10 is a Tr1-enriched, alloantigen-specific CD4 T cell product made in vitro.

As concerns this clonotype: A much more abundant neighbour one base away suggests this may be a read error.

Germline lookup yields CDR1 LGHDT and CDR2 YNNKEL (reference sequence). This CDR3 is built from 15 residues. TCRdb re-derived calls from the reads in MiXCR, one entry per CDR3 protein. The table lists over 90,000 distinct CDR3 sequences, roughly 30% of them singletons. The sequencing input was CD4+ T cells, either the whole sample or a sorted fraction (not recorded which). The clonotype comes from a human donor in good health. The chain links TRBV3-1 to TRBJ2-5; weak D call: TRBD2 (5 bases). This CDR3 reads CANSQDGLGLETQYF. CDR3 bases: TGTGCCAACAGCCAAGATGGGCTAGGACTAGAGACCCAGTACTTC.